A selection of T cell receptor beta chains follows, all from one sample in a study of regulatory T cells in long-lasting Graves disease. Each CDR3 protein gets one entry after TCRdb re-called the multiplex PCR reads with MiXCR. Of hundreds of thousands of distinct CDR3 sequences in the sample, 16% were seen once. The sample was also reused in another study, on T cells in Graves' hyperthyroidism and ophthalmopathy.

The sequences come from peripheral blood mononuclear cells (PBMCs), collected at new diagnosis, from a patient treated with antithyroid drugs. The receptors stem from a woman aged 35 to 59 with Graves disease. CDR3s include the opening cysteine and the closing phenylalanine or tryptophan. D genes are given only for firm matches. Only part of the rows carry a size: once, few, many, or a class if the clone is expanded.

J gene: TRBJ2-1
clone size: few
D gene: -
V gene: TRBV6-2/TRBV6-3
CDR3 DNA: TGTGCCACCATGGGCTCCTACAATGAGCAGTTCTTC
CDR3 protein: CATMGSYNEQFF

J gene: TRBJ2-5
clone size: many
D gene: -
V gene: TRBV7-9
CDR3 DNA: TGTGCCAGCAGCCATAAGTACCAAGAGACCCAGTACTTC
CDR3 protein: CASSHKYQETQYF

J gene: TRBJ2-7
clone size: few
D gene: TRBD2
V gene: TRBV28
CDR3 DNA: TGTGCCAGCATCCGGGCGGGGGGTGTGCAGTACTTC
CDR3 protein: CASIRAGGVQYF

J gene: TRBJ1-4
clone size: many
D gene: -
V gene: TRBV2
CDR3 DNA: TGTGCCAGCAGTGAATTGGGACGGTCTAATGAAAAACTGTTTTTT
CDR3 protein: CASSELGRSNEKLFF

J gene: TRBJ2-5
clone size: many
D gene: TRBD1
V gene: TRBV7-9
CDR3 DNA: TGTGCCAGCAGCCCAAACAGGGGAGAGGCATCCCAAGAGACCCAGTACTTC
CDR3 protein: CASSPNRGEASQETQYF

J gene: TRBJ2-7
clone size: few
D gene: -
V gene: TRBV20-1
CDR3 DNA: TGCAGTGCTCCCGCCCAGGGGGGTTACGAGCAGTACTTC
CDR3 protein: CSAPAQGGYEQYF

J gene: TRBJ2-2
clone size: -
D gene: -
V gene: TRBV20-1
CDR3 DNA: TGCAGTGCTAGAGATGAGTCGACTAGCACCGGGGAGCTGTTTTTT
CDR3 protein: CSARDESTSTGELFF

J gene: TRBJ2-3
clone size: many
D gene: TRBD2
V gene: TRBV20-1
CDR3 DNA: TGCAGTGCCGATACTAGCGGGGGGGCCGATACGCAGTATTTT
CDR3 protein: CSADTSGGADTQYF

J gene: TRBJ1-5
clone size: many
D gene: -
V gene: TRBV2
CDR3 DNA: TGTGCCAGCACAGAAAGAGGGCCCCAGCATTTT
CDR3 protein: CASTERGPQHF

J gene: TRBJ2-7
clone size: -
D gene: -
V gene: TRBV2
CDR3 DNA: TGTGCCAGCAGGTTTGAGGGCCACGAGCAGTACTTC
CDR3 protein: CASRFEGHEQYF